This TCR beta chain originates from a study of technical replicates of blood from several donors. There are 15 residues in the CDR3. Germline assignment: CDR1 MGHDK and CDR2 SYGVNS. After removal of 10 bases from V and 5 bases from J, the junction contained 11 bases not matched to a gene. Profiling relied on immunoSEQ multiplex PCR, and the TCRdb table lists in-frame clones only, not all of them. The sample carries about 94,000 clones, approximately 96% recorded once. The V call is TRBV25-1, the J call TRBJ1-6, with 7 positions matching TRBD1. The source material was T cells isolated from PBMCs. This clonotype was obtained from a human donor in good health. The CDR3 loop is CATSSRGSHNSPLHF. The CDR3 DNA reads as TGTGCCACCTCTTCCAGGGGGAGCCATAATTCACCCCTCCACTTT. Filled out from reference TRBV25-1 and TRBJ1-6, the complete variable domain reads EADIYQTPRYLVIGTGKKITLECSQTMGHDKMYWYQQDPGMELHLIHYSYGVNSTEKGDLSSESTVSRIRTEHFPLTLESARPSHTSQYLCATSSRGSHNSPLHFGNGTRLTVT.